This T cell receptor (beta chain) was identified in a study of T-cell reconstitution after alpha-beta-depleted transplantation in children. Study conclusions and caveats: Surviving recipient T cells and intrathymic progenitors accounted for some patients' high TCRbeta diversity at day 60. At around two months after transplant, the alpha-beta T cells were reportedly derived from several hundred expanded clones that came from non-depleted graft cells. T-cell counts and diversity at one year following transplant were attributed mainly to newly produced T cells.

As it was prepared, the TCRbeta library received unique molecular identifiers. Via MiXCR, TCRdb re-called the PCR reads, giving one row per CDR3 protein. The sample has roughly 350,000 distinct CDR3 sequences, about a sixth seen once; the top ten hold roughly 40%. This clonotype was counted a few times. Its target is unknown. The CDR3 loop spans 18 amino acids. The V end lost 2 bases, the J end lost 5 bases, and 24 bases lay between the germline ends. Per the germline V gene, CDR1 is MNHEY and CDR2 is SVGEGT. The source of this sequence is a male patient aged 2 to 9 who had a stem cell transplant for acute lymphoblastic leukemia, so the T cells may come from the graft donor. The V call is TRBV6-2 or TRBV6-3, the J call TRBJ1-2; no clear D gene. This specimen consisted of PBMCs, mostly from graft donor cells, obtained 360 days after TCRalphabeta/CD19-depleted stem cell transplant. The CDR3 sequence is CASSYMEEDRPLHYGYTF. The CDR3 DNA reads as TGTGCCAGCAGTTACATGGAGGAAGACCGGCCCCTACATTATGGCTACACCTTC.